What follows are 28 T cell receptor beta chains derived from one specimen sequenced in a study of blood T cell repertoires in COVID-19. Measured with immunoSEQ multiplex PCR; TCRdb has only the in-frame clones, and not every one. The sample lists under 300,000 clones; about 88% were seen once. What was sequenced was peripheral blood. The receptor source for this set is a woman in her thirties or forties who had recovered from COVID-19.

This sequence joins TRBV9 and TRBJ2-1; 10 bases match TRBD2. Germline CDR1 and CDR2: SGDLS and YYNGEE. This CDR3 spans 14 amino acids. Trimming cost V 3 bases and J 7 bases; bases outside gene matches: 4. CDR3 sequence (DNA): TGTGCCAGCAGCGCTAGCGGGAGCCTGAATGAGCAGTTCTTC. It yields the protein CASSASGSLNEQFF. Looking up the rest from reference TRBV9 and TRBJ2-1 gives the full variable domain: DSGVTQTPKHLITATGQRVTLRCSPRSGDLSVYWYQQSLDQGLQFLIQYYNGEERAKGNILERFSAQQFPDLHSELNLSSLELGDSALYFCASSASGSLNEQFFGPGTRLTVL.

The gene calls are TRBV27 and TRBJ1-6; D perhaps matches TRBD1 (5 bases). V was shortened by 0 bases and J by 8 bases, with 8 bases between the two germline ends. The germline CDR1 and CDR2 sequences are MNHEY and SMNVEV (reference sequence). The CDR3 runs 14 residues. In nucleotides, the CDR3 is TGTGCCAGCAGTTTATCTCAGGGTTATTCACCCCTCCACTTT. Its protein is CASSLSQGYSPLHF.

The chain employs TRBV4-3 and TRBJ1-2; 7 bases map to TRBD1. This CDR3 is 16 amino acids long. Germline V gene data show CDR1 as LGHNA and CDR2 as YSLEER. With 3 bases clipped from V and 6 bases from J, the junction kept 13 bases outside the gene matches. The CDR3 region is CASSQARDREMNGYTF. In DNA, the CDR3 is TGCGCCAGCAGCCAGGCGCGGGACAGAGAGATGAATGGCTACACCTTC.

The chain couples TRBV6-5 to TRBJ1-6; TRBD1 matches 9 bases. V was pared by 2 bases and J by 12 bases, with 5 bases of the junction left unmatched. The CDR3 contains 14 residues. Per the germline V gene, CDR1 is MNHEY and CDR2 is SVGAGI. CDR3 amino acids: CASSYLDRGGPLHF. For the CDR3, the DNA is TGTGCCAGCAGTTACCTGGACAGGGGTGGACCCCTCCACTTT.

The chain employs TRBV4-3 and TRBJ2-3, with TRBD2 matching 11 bases. This CDR3 comprises 18 residues. V lost 0 bases to trimming and J lost 3 bases; unmatched junction nucleotides: 8. CDR1 and CDR2 (germline): LGHNA, YSLEER. The CDR3 bases are TGCGCCAGCAGCCAAGACGGGGGACTAGCGGAGGGGACAGATACGCAGTATTTT. This gives the protein CASSQDGGLAEGTDTQYF.

There are a few counts of this clone. This sequence joins TRBV25-1 and TRBJ2-1; 7 bases line up with TRBD2. CDR3 length: 16 residues. After removal of 1 base from V and 0 bases from J, the junction contained 3 bases not matched to a gene. Germline V gives CDR1 MGHDK, CDR2 SYGVNS. CDR3 DNA: TGTGCCAGCAGTGAATGGGGGGGATCCTCCTACAATGAGCAGTTCTTC. Translated: CASSEWGGSSYNEQFF. Full variable domain (missing parts from reference TRBV25-1 and TRBJ2-1): EADIYQTPRYLVIGTGKKITLECSQTMGHDKMYWYQQDPGMELHLIHYSYGVNSTEKGDLSSESTVSRIRTEHFPLTLESARPSHTSQYLCASSEWGGSSYNEQFFGPGTRLTVL.

The chain has TRBV3-1 (or the pseudogene TRBV3-2) and TRBJ1-6, with D unresolved. V lost 2 bases to trimming and J lost 7 bases, with 9 bases between them. The CDR3 is made up of 14 amino acids. Germline lookup yields CDR1 LGHDT and CDR2 YNNKEL (reference sequence). CDR3: CASSQRGDNSPLHF. In DNA form, the CDR3 reads TGTGCCAGCAGCCAAAGAGGTGACAATTCACCCCTCCACTTT.

This clone was counted a single time. The chain is built from TRBV28 and TRBJ1-4; the match to TRBD1 covers 10 bases. This CDR3 spans 18 amino acids. CDR1 and CDR2 (germline): MDHEN, SYDVKM. The trim removed 5 bases at V and 4 bases at J, leaving 13 bases unmatched. The CDR3 protein is CASSGGPGTGVGNEKLFF. The CDR3 DNA reads TGTGCCAGCAGTGGGGGTCCCGGGACAGGGGTCGGTAATGAAAAACTGTTTTTT.

The V and J genes are TRBV11-3 and TRBJ2-7, with D tentatively TRBD2 (6 bases). Germline values: CDR1 SGHNT, CDR2 YENEEA. V gave up 0 bases and J gave up 7 bases, with 19 bases separating them. The CDR3 is 16 residues long. This chain's CDR3 is CASSLEGTAERGEQYF. For the CDR3, the DNA is TGTGCCAGCAGCTTAGAGGGTACGGCTGAACGGGGGGAGCAGTACTTC.

This chain uses TRBV29-1 with TRBJ1-1; no definite D call. The V end was cut by 0 bases, the J end by 0 bases, with 8 bases between. Germline values: CDR1 SQVTM, CDR2 ANQGSEA. The CDR3 runs 14 residues. Here the CDR3 DNA reads TGCAGCGTTGAAGATCGGAGAGTGAACACTGAAGCTTTCTTT. Translated, it gives CSVEDRRVNTEAFF.

The V call is TRBV6-5, the J call TRBJ1-6; possibly TRBD1 for D (5 bases). Trimming removed 10 bases at V and 7 bases at J, with 17 bases between. Germline CDR1 reads MNHEY; CDR2 reads SVGAGI. The CDR3 has 14 amino acids. Written as DNA, the CDR3 is TGTGCCACCCGTCAAAGGGGTCGGAATTCACCCCTCCACTTT. Protein product: CATRQRGRNSPLHF.

The chain joins TRBV13 to TRBJ2-2, with unresolved D. Germline V gene sequence: CDR1 PRHDT, CDR2 FYEKMQ (reference sequence). This CDR3 has 16 amino acids. Trimming stripped 1 base from V and 4 bases from J, with 13 bases between. The CDR3 loop reads CASSLASSRATGELFF. CDR3 bases: TGTGCCAGCAGCTTAGCGAGTAGTCGAGCCACCGGGGAGCTGTTTTTT.

This clone was detected only a few times. The chain has TRBV7-8 and TRBJ1-5; no clear D. The length of the CDR3 is 13 residues. Trimming cost V 5 bases and J 4 bases, with 9 bases left between them. From germline, CDR1 is SGHVS and CDR2 FQNEAQ. CDR3 loop: CASSLNSNQPQHF. In DNA form, the CDR3 reads TGTGCCAGCAGCCTAAACTCAAATCAGCCCCAGCATTTT.

This chain uses TRBV6-2 or TRBV6-3 with TRBJ1-2, with no clear D. Trimming took 4 bases from V and 3 from J, leaving 12 bases between them. Germline CDR1 is MNHEY and CDR2 is SVGEGT. The CDR3 has 14 amino acids. CDR3 residues: CASSSGNRYYGYTF. DNA of the CDR3: TGTGCCAGCAGTTCAGGCAACCGTTACTATGGCTACACCTTC.

The V gene is TRBV27, the J gene TRBJ1-1; 12 bases are shared with TRBD1. The CDR3 loop spans 14 amino acids. J was trimmed by 7 bases and V by 5 bases; bases with no gene match: 5. CDR1 is MNHEY, CDR2 SMNVEV, per germline (reference sequence). The CDR3 is CASSRDRGQGEAFF. The CDR3, as DNA: TGTGCCAGCAGTCGGGACAGGGGGCAAGGTGAAGCTTTCTTT.

The chain employs TRBV10-3 and TRBJ2-7; D possibly corresponds to TRBD1 (6 bases). Per the germline V gene, CDR1 is ENHRY and CDR2 is SYGVKD. The CDR3 sequence is 13 residues long. Between the trimmed V and J ends, which lost 8 bases and 5 bases, there was a span of 16 bases. The CDR3, as DNA: TGTGCCATCCGACAGGCATCGGGCCACGAGCAGTACTTC. Protein sequence: CAIRQASGHEQYF.

On this clone itself: Other DNA sequences in the same sample also yield this CDR3. The rearrangement uses TRBV18 and TRBJ2-3; no clear D gene. The CDR3 covers 13 residues. V shed 1 base and J shed 3 bases, with 5 bases lying between them. Germline assignment: CDR1 KGHSH and CDR2 LQKENI. CDR3 in DNA: TGTGCCAGCTCACCACTTTTAACAGATACGCAGTATTTT. Amino acids: CASSPLLTDTQYF.

The chain links TRBV11-2 to TRBJ2-1; the D gene is possibly TRBD2 (5 bases). The V end lost 1 base, the J end lost 7 bases, and 8 bases lay between the germline ends. The CDR3 is 13 residues long. Germline lookup yields CDR1 SGHAT and CDR2 FQNNGV. In DNA, the CDR3 is TGTGCCAGCAGCTTAGGGCGGGTTAATGAGCAGTTCTTC. It is translated as CASSLGRVNEQFF.

V and J are TRBV5-4 and TRBJ2-1; 8 nucleotides agree with TRBD1. V trimming: 3 bases; J trimming: 6 bases; junction bases outside the gene matches: 5. The CDR3 totals 14 residues. Germline values: CDR1 SGHNT, CDR2 YYREEE (reference sequence). The CDR3 reads CASSSGQGFNEQFF. In DNA, the CDR3 is TGTGCCAGCAGCTCAGGACAGGGATTCAATGAGCAGTTCTTC.

The chain is built from TRBV19 and TRBJ2-1, with 7 bases aligning to TRBD2. CDR3 length: 17 amino acids. CDR1 and CDR2 (germline): LNHDA, SQIVND (reference sequence). Trimming at V came to 0 bases and at J to 8 bases, leaving 13 bases not matched to a gene. In nucleotides, the CDR3 is TGTGCCAGTAGTATAGATCAGGAGACTAGCTATACAGATGAGCAGTTCTTC. Amino acids: CASSIDQETSYTDEQFF.

This clone was seen once. V is TRBV4-1 and J is TRBJ2-3, with TRBD2 matching 10 bases. Germline V gene sequence: CDR1 MGHRA, CDR2 YSYEKL. This CDR3 is 17 amino acids long. V trimming: 4 bases; J trimming: 7 bases; junction bases outside the gene matches: 14. The CDR3: CASSLVMASGGPYTQYF. The CDR3 DNA follows: TGCGCCAGCAGCCTCGTCATGGCTAGCGGGGGACCTTATACGCAGTATTTT.

In its sample, this clone was seen once. This chain links TRBV7-2 with TRBJ1-2; weak D call: TRBD1 (5 bases). Between the trimmed V and J ends, which lost 1 base and 4 bases, there was a span of 7 bases. Germline CDR1 reads SGHTA; CDR2 reads FQGNSA. CDR3 size: 13 residues. In DNA form, the CDR3 reads TGTGCCAGCAGCTTAGACAGGATCTATGGCTACACCTTC. Translated: CASSLDRIYGYTF.

V and J are TRBV2 and TRBJ2-6, with D tentatively TRBD2 (5 bases). Per the germline V gene, CDR1 is SNHLY and CDR2 is FYNNEI. CDR3 length: 16 residues. Trimming stripped 5 bases from V and 0 bases from J, with 11 bases between. CDR3 residues: CASSPRGSSGANVLTF. CDR3 sequence (DNA): TGTGCCAGCAGTCCCAGAGGGAGCTCTGGGGCCAACGTCCTGACTTTC.

The CDR3 protein is CASSAGQGLSEQYF. Written as DNA, the CDR3 is TGTGCCAGCAGCGCGGGACAGGGTCTATCCGAGCAGTACTTC. V is TRBV9 and J is TRBJ2-7, with 9 bases identical to TRBD1. CDR3 length: 14 residues. J gave up 6 bases and V 3 bases, and 7 bases lay outside the gene matches. The germline V gene has CDR1 SGDLS and CDR2 YYNGEE. The entire variable domain, with the rest obtained from reference TRBV9 and TRBJ2-7, is as follows: DSGVTQTPKHLITATGQRVTLRCSPRSGDLSVYWYQQSLDQGLQFLIQYYNGEERAKGNILERFSAQQFPDLHSELNLSSLELGDSALYFCASSAGQGLSEQYFGPGTRLTVT.

In this sample, this clone turned up a few times. V usage is TRBV7-9 and J usage is TRBJ1-5; 8 nucleotides agree with TRBD1. Germline CDR1 and CDR2: SEHNR and FQNEAQ (reference sequence). Trimming at V came to 2 bases and at J to 6 bases, leaving 6 bases not matched to a gene. This CDR3 is 15 amino acids long. CDR3 region: CASSLSDRGGQPQHF. CDR3 nucleotide sequence: TGTGCCAGCAGCTTAAGTGACAGGGGCGGTCAGCCCCAGCATTTT.

V and J are TRBV3-1 (or the pseudogene TRBV3-2) and TRBJ2-5; D uncertain. Germline CDR1 LGHDT, CDR2 YNNKEL (reference sequence). This CDR3 is built from 11 residues. V lost 2 bases and J lost 4, with 2 bases in between. The chain's CDR3 is CASSQRETQYF. In DNA, the CDR3 is TGTGCCAGCAGCCAACGAGAGACCCAGTACTTC.

The J gene is TRBJ2-1, the V gene TRBV6-6, with a possible D match to TRBD1 (6 bases). Trimming removed 4 bases at V and 4 bases at J, with 11 bases between. The CDR3 covers 14 residues. Germline CDR1 and CDR2: MNHNY and SVGAGI (reference sequence). The CDR3 spells CASSFKDSYNEQFF. DNA of the CDR3: TGTGCCAGCAGTTTTAAGGACAGTTACAATGAGCAGTTCTTC.

This rearrangement joins TRBV7-9 to TRBJ2-1; D remains unclear. Germline V gene lookup returns CDR1 SEHNR and CDR2 FQNEAQ (reference sequence). V was pared by 3 bases and J by 6 bases, with 9 bases between. This CDR3 region has 13 residues. CDR3 nucleotide sequence: TGTGCCAGCAGCTTCGTCCCCCCCAATGAGCAGTTCTTC. It translates to CASSFVPPNEQFF.